These T cell receptor beta chains were read from a single sample in a study of CXCR3-negative and CXCR3-positive naive CD8 T cells. TCRdb re-called the 5' RACE reads, yielding one record per CDR3 amino acid sequence without DNA. The table lists 150,000 to 170,000 distinct CDR3 sequences, with just under 0.5% in the top ten. Sequencing was performed on naive CXCR3+ CD8+ T cells from blood. The receptors originated from a human donor in good health. Some clones in this sample may be carry-over from other donors' samples. CDR3s include the opening cysteine and the closing phenylalanine or tryptophan.

j_call v_call cdr3_aa
TRBJ2-1 TRBV12-3/TRBV12-4 CASSPGLTSNEQFF
TRBJ2-7 TRBV20-1 CSANTGTGTCEQYF
TRBJ2-2 TRBV20-1 CSANGLAGTANTGELFF
TRBJ2-1 TRBV13 CASQISGLSNNEQFF
TRBJ2-1 TRBV28 CASISLIHSGTNNEQFF
TRBJ2-2 TRBV10-3 CAIRGQETNTGELFF
TRBJ1-1 TRBV29-1 CSVDGGPGRGDAFF
TRBJ2-7 TRBV5-6 CASSPTEGAHYEQYF
TRBJ1-6 TRBV16 CASSQPGHIYNSPLHF
TRBJ2-7 TRBV29-1 CSVELDDGSYEQYF
TRBJ1-5 TRBV7-9 CASSADGFNQPQHF
TRBJ2-7 TRBV29-1 CSVERRGSSSYEQYF
TRBJ2-7 TRBV20-1 CSVGGKRETRQTYEQYF
TRBJ2-3 TRBV29-1 CSVGLPNTDTQYF
TRBJ2-1 TRBV30 CAWSVTRNEQFF
TRBJ1-3 TRBV14 CASSQLGNTIYF
TRBJ1-2 TRBV5-1 CASSSAEGRNYGYTF
TRBJ2-7 TRBV29-1 CSVCWGAGYEQYF
TRBJ2-1 TRBV12-3/TRBV12-4 CASTGGDIVEQFF
TRBJ2-5 TRBV7-2 CASSYWTGLREETQYF
TRBJ2-1 TRBV19 CASSMSGNYEQFF
TRBJ1-4 TRBV28 CASSNRGFNEKLFF
TRBJ2-4 TRBV20-1 CSARDLGGIKNIQYF
TRBJ2-2 TRBV6-6 CASSLRQGVGNTGELFF
TRBJ2-7 TRBV7-9 CASSFSWAYEQYF
TRBJ1-2 TRBV11-2 CASSLLIGTAYGYTF
TRBJ1-1 TRBV12-3/TRBV12-4 CASSLGQGELNTEAFF
TRBJ2-1 TRBV20-1 CSARDLGQLRIAYNEQFF
TRBJ2-5 TRBV15 CATSRDRGPGETQYF